This is a list of T cell receptor beta chains from one sample in a study of control samples from healthy donors and cancer patients. Profiled with immunoSEQ multiplex PCR; TCRdb holds only in-frame clones, not every one. The table includes 150,000 to 200,000 clones, about 86% detected once. Sequences were obtained from blood. The receptors here all came from a woman in her thirties in good health. CDR3s include the opening cysteine and the closing phenylalanine or tryptophan. D genes are given only for firm matches. Some rows mark clone size as missing; the rest say once, few, many or name a class of expanded clone.

clone_size: NA; cdr3_length: 14; v_call: TRBV4-1; j_call: TRBJ2-6; d_call: NA; cdr3_nt: TGCGCCAGCAGCCATAAAGCTGGGGCCAACGTCCTGACTTTC; cdr3_aa: CASSHKAGANVLTF
clone_size: NA; cdr3_length: 13; v_call: TRBV5-4; j_call: TRBJ1-1; d_call: NA; cdr3_nt: TGTGCCAGCACAACGTGGGAGGCTCATGAAGCTTTCTTT; cdr3_aa: CASTTWEAHEAFF
clone_size: NA; cdr3_length: 12; v_call: TRBV28; j_call: TRBJ2-7; d_call: NA; cdr3_nt: TGTGCCAGCAGCCCCGGCCCCAACGAGCAGTACTTC; cdr3_aa: CASSPGPNEQYF
clone_size: once; cdr3_length: 14; v_call: TRBV6-5; j_call: TRBJ2-2; d_call: NA; cdr3_nt: TGTGCCAGCAGTTACGTTTGGGCCACCGGGGAGCTGTTTTTT; cdr3_aa: CASSYVWATGELFF
clone_size: NA; cdr3_length: 17; v_call: TRBV4-1; j_call: TRBJ2-6; d_call: NA; cdr3_nt: TGCGCCAGCAGCCTCCCCCCAGGGGCAGGGGGGGCCAACGTCCTGACTTTC; cdr3_aa: CASSLPPGAGGANVLTF
clone_size: NA; cdr3_length: 19; v_call: TRBV9; j_call: TRBJ1-5; d_call: NA; cdr3_nt: TGTGCCAGCAGCGTTGTGACGGCAGGGTGGGGATTTTGCAATCAGCCCCAGCATTTT; cdr3_aa: CASSVVTAGWGFCNQPQHF
clone_size: NA; cdr3_length: 14; v_call: TRBV2; j_call: TRBJ1-3; d_call: NA; cdr3_nt: TGTGCCAGCAGTAAAGGGGGCTCTGGAAACACCATATATTTT; cdr3_aa: CASSKGGSGNTIYF
clone_size: NA; cdr3_length: 17; v_call: TRBV4-2; j_call: TRBJ1-3; d_call: NA; cdr3_nt: TGTGCCAGCAGCCAAGCCGAGGGCACAAGCTCTGGAAACACCATATATTTT; cdr3_aa: CASSQAEGTSSGNTIYF
clone_size: NA; cdr3_length: 16; v_call: TRBV2; j_call: TRBJ2-6; d_call: TRBD1; cdr3_nt: TGTGCCAGCAGTTTAGGACAGGGGTCTGGGGCCAACGTCCTGACTTTC; cdr3_aa: CASSLGQGSGANVLTF
clone_size: once; cdr3_length: 15; v_call: TRBV9; j_call: TRBJ2-1; d_call: TRBD2; cdr3_nt: TGTGCCAGCAGCGACACTAGCGGGCCCTACAATGAGCAGTTCTTC; cdr3_aa: CASSDTSGPYNEQFF
clone_size: few; cdr3_length: 15; v_call: TRBV19; j_call: TRBJ1-2; d_call: NA; cdr3_nt: TGTGCCAGTAACGACACCCCAGAGAAGGGCTATGGCTACACCTTC; cdr3_aa: CASNDTPEKGYGYTF
clone_size: NA; cdr3_length: 13; v_call: TRBV29-1; j_call: TRBJ2-1; d_call: TRBD1; cdr3_nt: TGCAGCGCCCGGACAGGGGCCGAGAATGAGCAGTTCTTC; cdr3_aa: CSARTGAENEQFF
clone_size: NA; cdr3_length: 11; v_call: TRBV29-1; j_call: TRBJ1-1; d_call: NA; cdr3_nt: TGCAGCGTTGTAAAGAACACTGAAGCTTTCTTT; cdr3_aa: CSVVKNTEAFF
clone_size: NA; cdr3_length: 14; v_call: TRBV6-5; j_call: TRBJ1-5; d_call: NA; cdr3_nt: TGTGCCAGCAGTATGGCGGATAGCAATCAGCCCCAGCATTTT; cdr3_aa: CASSMADSNQPQHF
clone_size: NA; cdr3_length: 14; v_call: TRBV6-5; j_call: TRBJ1-2; d_call: NA; cdr3_nt: TGTGCCAGCAGTTACAGGAGCGTTAACTATGGCTACACCTTC; cdr3_aa: CASSYRSVNYGYTF
clone_size: NA; cdr3_length: 15; v_call: TRBV19; j_call: TRBJ1-2; d_call: NA; cdr3_nt: TGTGCCAGTAGTATACCCGCAGGCAGGGCGTATGGCTACACCTTC; cdr3_aa: CASSIPAGRAYGYTF
clone_size: NA; cdr3_length: 15; v_call: TRBV27; j_call: TRBJ1-1; d_call: TRBD1; cdr3_nt: TGTGCCAGCGGTGTTTTTGGGACAGGGAACACTGAAGCTTTCTTT; cdr3_aa: CASGVFGTGNTEAFF
clone_size: NA; cdr3_length: 13; v_call: TRBV7-9; j_call: TRBJ2-3; d_call: NA; cdr3_nt: TGTGCCAGCAGCACGACCGTATCGGGACAACAGTATTTT; cdr3_aa: CASSTTVSGQQYF
clone_size: NA; cdr3_length: 14; v_call: TRBV19; j_call: TRBJ2-3; d_call: NA; cdr3_nt: TGTGCGACTATTCAGACCCCAGGCACAGATACGCAGTATTTT; cdr3_aa: CATIQTPGTDTQYF
clone_size: NA; cdr3_length: 18; v_call: TRBV9; j_call: TRBJ1-1; d_call: TRBD1; cdr3_nt: TGTGCCAGCAGCCCTAGACGGGACAGGGGGTCAGACAGCACTGAAGCTTTCTTT; cdr3_aa: CASSPRRDRGSDSTEAFF
clone_size: NA; cdr3_length: 17; v_call: TRBV5-1; j_call: TRBJ2-2; d_call: NA; cdr3_nt: TGCGCCAGCAGCTTGGCCGAGCGGGCCCCGAACACCGGGGAGCTGTTTTTT; cdr3_aa: CASSLAERAPNTGELFF
clone_size: NA; cdr3_length: 15; v_call: TRBV9; j_call: TRBJ1-1; d_call: TRBD1; cdr3_nt: TGTGCCAGCAGCGTCGGACAGGGAAAGCACACTGAAGCTTTCTTT; cdr3_aa: CASSVGQGKHTEAFF
clone_size: NA; cdr3_length: 16; v_call: TRBV7-9; j_call: TRBJ1-6; d_call: NA; cdr3_nt: TGTGCCAGCACCGCAACAGGGTCGCTTATGAATTCACCCCTCCACTTT; cdr3_aa: CASTATGSLMNSPLHF
clone_size: NA; cdr3_length: 15; v_call: TRBV11-2; j_call: TRBJ2-2; d_call: TRBD2; cdr3_nt: TGTGCCAGCAGCTTGGGGGGGGATTCCACCGGGGAGCTGTTTTTT; cdr3_aa: CASSLGGDSTGELFF
clone_size: NA; cdr3_length: 14; v_call: TRBV7-2; j_call: TRBJ1-3; d_call: TRBD1; cdr3_nt: TGTGCCAGCAGCGTCGGACAGGCTGGAAACACCATATATTTT; cdr3_aa: CASSVGQAGNTIYF
clone_size: NA; cdr3_length: 13; v_call: TRBV19; j_call: TRBJ1-6; d_call: NA; cdr3_nt: TGTGCCAGTCGGGCACTGAATAATTCACCCCTCCACTTT; cdr3_aa: CASRALNNSPLHF
clone_size: NA; cdr3_length: 14; v_call: TRBV10-2; j_call: TRBJ2-5; d_call: NA; cdr3_nt: TGCGCCAGCAGGGGGATGGATTTGAAGGAGACCCAGTACTTC; cdr3_aa: CASRGMDLKETQYF
clone_size: NA; cdr3_length: 14; v_call: TRBV3-1/TRBV3-2; j_call: TRBJ2-7; d_call: NA; cdr3_nt: TGTGCCAGCAGCCAAGACGGCCTTGGGTACGAGCAGTACTTC; cdr3_aa: CASSQDGLGYEQYF
clone_size: NA; cdr3_length: 17; v_call: TRBV15; j_call: TRBJ1-1; d_call: TRBD1; cdr3_nt: TGTGCCACCAGCAGAGGAGGAACAGGGGATAGGAACACTGAAGCTTTCTTT; cdr3_aa: CATSRGGTGDRNTEAFF
clone_size: NA; cdr3_length: 15; v_call: TRBV11-3; j_call: TRBJ2-3; d_call: TRBD2; cdr3_nt: TGTGCCAGCAGCCACGGGACTAGATATACAGATACGCAGTATTTT; cdr3_aa: CASSHGTRYTDTQYF
clone_size: NA; cdr3_length: 14; v_call: TRBV5-1; j_call: TRBJ1-1; d_call: NA; cdr3_nt: TGCGCCAGCAGCTTGGCGGGGATGAACACTGAAGCTTTCTTT; cdr3_aa: CASSLAGMNTEAFF
clone_size: NA; cdr3_length: 15; v_call: TRBV18; j_call: TRBJ2-5; d_call: TRBD1; cdr3_nt: TGTGCCAGCTCACTCCGACAGGGGGCTAAAGAGACCCAGTACTTC; cdr3_aa: CASSLRQGAKETQYF
clone_size: NA; cdr3_length: 14; v_call: TRBV4-2; j_call: TRBJ1-2; d_call: NA; cdr3_nt: TGTGCCAGCAGCCAAGCGGGGAGGGAGAACGGCTACACCTTC; cdr3_aa: CASSQAGRENGYTF
clone_size: NA; cdr3_length: 15; v_call: TRBV10-3; j_call: TRBJ1-1; d_call: TRBD1; cdr3_nt: TGTGCCATCAGTGATCCTAGGGGGCAAAACACTGAAGCTTTCTTT; cdr3_aa: CAISDPRGQNTEAFF
clone_size: few; cdr3_length: 14; v_call: TRBV7-9; j_call: TRBJ2-7; d_call: TRBD1; cdr3_nt: TGTGCCAGCAGCTTAGGGGACAGGGTCTACGAGCAGTACTTC; cdr3_aa: CASSLGDRVYEQYF
clone_size: NA; cdr3_length: 15; v_call: TRBV6-5; j_call: TRBJ2-3; d_call: TRBD2; cdr3_nt: TGTGCCAGCAGTTTAGCGGGAGCAGTCACAGATACGCAGTATTTT; cdr3_aa: CASSLAGAVTDTQYF
clone_size: NA; cdr3_length: 12; v_call: TRBV29-1; j_call: TRBJ1-5; d_call: TRBD1; cdr3_nt: TGCAGCACAGGGGATAGCAATCAGCCCCAGCATTTT; cdr3_aa: CSTGDSNQPQHF
clone_size: NA; cdr3_length: 13; v_call: TRBV19; j_call: TRBJ2-5; d_call: NA; cdr3_nt: TGTGCCAGTAGTATAAAGGGCCAAGAGACCCAGTACTTC; cdr3_aa: CASSIKGQETQYF
clone_size: NA; cdr3_length: 12; v_call: TRBV30; j_call: TRBJ1-6; d_call: NA; cdr3_nt: TGTGCCTGGCAAGGGATGAATTCACCCCTCCACTTT; cdr3_aa: CAWQGMNSPLHF
clone_size: NA; cdr3_length: 13; v_call: TRBV5-1; j_call: TRBJ2-1; d_call: NA; cdr3_nt: TGCGCCAGCAGCAGAGACAGGTACAATGAGCAGTTCTTC; cdr3_aa: CASSRDRYNEQFF